The text below deals with one T cell receptor beta chain. The V gene's germline CDR1 is SGHTA and CDR2 FQGTGA. Trimming took 8 bases from V and 4 from J; bases not matched to a gene: 6. The length of the CDR3 is 14 residues. The data originate from a study of blood T cell repertoires in COVID-19. Study-level background: Acute and convalescent COVID-19 specimens originated in the United States, Italy and Spain. The cDNA or gDNA used as material had been derived from T cells, B-cell-depleted T cells, or PBMCs.

Authors' processing steps: Reference gene primer amplification in the assay estimated nucleated cell counts. The assay was immunoSEQ multiplex PCR, and TCRdb's table has in-frame clones only and misses some. That table is the source of V, J and clone size, and D and trimming were worked out from the DNA. The sample has about 490,000 clones, 70% to 90% seen once. Sequencing input: peripheral blood. This TCR came from a human donor in a cohort sampled during active COVID-19. The chain joins TRBV7-3 to TRBJ2-2, with 8 bases that match TRBD1. The CDR3 loop reads CASRTGRLTGELFF. CDR3 DNA: TGTGCCAGCCGGACAGGGCGTCTCACCGGGGAGCTGTTTTTT.